The rows below give T cell receptor beta chains drawn from one sample of a study of T cell responses to AZD1222 COVID-19 vaccine. The table came from immunoSEQ multiplex PCR; TCRdb's copy has only in-frame clones and leaves some out. Of fewer than 200,000 clones detected, 90% to 95% appear once; the ten largest clones hold less than 4.5%. Source: peripheral blood, taken 28 days after the second dose of the MenACWY control vaccine. The receptors here all came from an adult who received the MenACWY meningococcal vaccine as a control. CDR3s include the opening cysteine and the closing phenylalanine or tryptophan. The D gene is left open where the match is weak. Clone size is not always given. Where it is, it says once, few, many or a class for expanded clones.

abundance	v_gene	d_gene	j_gene	CDR3aa	CDR3nt
.	TRBV20-1	TRBD2	TRBJ2-1	CSASVLAGGRSEQFF	TGCAGTGCTAGTGTTCTAGCGGGAGGAAGGAGTGAGCAGTTCTTC
.	TRBV7-3	.	TRBJ2-7	CASSLGVLSEQYF	TGTGCCAGCAGCTTGGGGGTACTCTCCGAGCAGTACTTC
.	TRBV11-2	.	TRBJ2-5	CASSFDLREETQYF	TGTGCCAGCAGCTTTGACTTGAGGGAGGAGACCCAGTACTTC
.	TRBV3-1/TRBV3-2	.	TRBJ1-5	CASSSRGWQGNQPQHF	TGTGCCAGCAGCTCGAGAGGTTGGCAGGGCAATCAGCCCCAGCATTTT
.	TRBV9	.	TRBJ2-3	CASSVSPSDTQYF	TGTGCCAGCAGCGTCAGTCCCTCGGATACGCAGTATTTT
few	TRBV7-2	.	TRBJ1-3	CASSLAGARGNTIYF	TGTGCCAGCAGCTTAGCAGGGGCGCGGGGAAACACCATATATTTT
.	TRBV5-4	.	TRBJ1-2	CASSLKAADRNYGYTF	TGTGCCAGCAGCTTGAAGGCCGCCGACCGCAACTATGGCTACACCTTC
.	TRBV11-2	.	TRBJ1-6	CASSLDRGGAPLHF	TGTGCCAGCAGCTTAGATCGGGGGGGTGCACCCCTCCACTTT
.	TRBV12-3/TRBV12-4	.	TRBJ1-1	CASSEHRDTEAFF	TGTGCCAGCAGTGAGCACAGGGACACTGAAGCTTTCTTT
.	TRBV24-1	TRBD1	TRBJ1-5	CATSDRGTGDNQPQHF	TGTGCCACCAGTGACCGGGGTACAGGGGACAATCAGCCCCAGCATTTT
once	TRBV11-2	.	TRBJ1-1	CASSPRRVRAFF	TGTGCCAGCAGCCCCCGGCGGGTGAGGGCTTTCTTT
.	TRBV2	.	TRBJ1-6	CASSEIGTRDAANSPLHF	TGTGCCAGCAGTGAAATCGGAACTAGGGACGCCGCGAATTCACCCCTCCACTTT
.	TRBV5-4	.	TRBJ2-2	CASSYTTGELFF	TGTGCCAGCAGTTACACTACCGGGGAGCTGTTTTTT
.	TRBV19	.	TRBJ1-3	CASSLGGLSGNTIYF	TGTGCCAGTAGTCTCGGGGGGCTCTCTGGAAACACCATATATTTT
.	TRBV4-1	TRBD1	TRBJ1-1	CASSQAGQGDTEAFF	TGCGCCAGCAGCCAAGCTGGACAGGGGGACACTGAAGCTTTCTTT
.	TRBV7-9	TRBD1	TRBJ2-2	CASSRTGAYLNTGELFF	TGTGCCAGCAGTCGGACAGGGGCGTACCTTAACACCGGGGAGCTGTTTTTT
once	TRBV6-2/TRBV6-3	TRBD1	TRBJ2-7	CASSYSGTGVEQYF	TGTGCCAGCAGTTACTCAGGGACAGGGGTCGAGCAGTACTTC
.	TRBV3-1/TRBV3-2	.	TRBJ1-1	CASSQGGANTEAFF	TGTGCCAGCAGCCAAGGTGGGGCGAACACTGAAGCTTTCTTT
.	TRBV2	.	TRBJ1-1	CASRVGRNTEAFF	TGTGCCAGCAGGGTCGGGAGGAACACTGAAGCTTTCTTT
.	TRBV19	.	TRBJ1-2	CASSISGGSYGYTF	TGTGCCAGTAGTATCAGCGGAGGAAGCTATGGCTACACCTTC
.	TRBV6-5	.	TRBJ1-6	CASRQGVHNSPLHF	TGTGCCAGCAGACAGGGCGTACATAATTCACCCCTCCACTTT
.	TRBV24-1	TRBD1	TRBJ1-5	CATSDPGQGSYQPQHF	TGTGCCACCAGTGATCCGGGACAGGGCTCATATCAGCCCCAGCATTTT
.	TRBV10-3	.	TRBJ1-1	CASRQVNTEAFF	TGTGCCAGCCGACAGGTGAACACTGAAGCTTTCTTT
.	TRBV28	TRBD2	TRBJ2-3	CASSGLAGAPGADTQYF	TGTGCCAGCAGTGGGCTAGCGGGAGCTCCCGGGGCAGATACGCAGTATTTT
.	TRBV29-1	.	TRBJ1-5	CSVAGGDQPQHF	TGCAGCGTTGCTGGGGGCGATCAGCCCCAGCATTTT
.	TRBV28	.	TRBJ1-1	CASSLQRGGTEAFF	TGTGCCAGCAGTCTACAACGGGGAGGGACTGAAGCTTTCTTT
once	TRBV30	.	TRBJ1-2	CAWSGYGYTF	TGTGCCTGGAGCGGCTATGGCTACACCTTC
.	TRBV19	.	TRBJ1-5	CASSEGWGSNQPQHF	TGTGCCAGTAGTGAGGGGTGGGGTAGCAATCAGCCCCAGCATTTT
.	TRBV9	.	TRBJ1-4	CASSRDSWKEKLFF	TGTGCCAGCAGTCGTGACAGTTGGAAGGAAAAACTGTTTTTT
.	TRBV7-2	TRBD1	TRBJ1-1	CASSLRGPEAFF	TGTGCCAGCAGCTTAAGGGGGCCTGAAGCTTTCTTT
once	TRBV19	.	TRBJ2-7	CASSIGRGYEQYF	TGTGCCAGTAGTATTGGCAGGGGATACGAGCAGTACTTC
.	TRBV4-1	.	TRBJ2-1	CASSQGPISYNEQFF	TGCGCCAGCAGCCAGGGACCTATCTCCTACAATGAGCAGTTCTTC
.	TRBV2	TRBD2	TRBJ2-5	CASSRTSGSETQYF	TGTGCCAGCAGTAGGACTAGCGGCTCGGAGACCCAGTACTTC
.	TRBV4-2	TRBD1	TRBJ1-1	CASSQGTGWTEAFF	TGTGCCAGCAGCCAAGGGACAGGGTGGACTGAAGCTTTCTTT
.	TRBV7-3	.	TRBJ1-6	CASSLTGGSYNSPLHF	TGTGCCAGCAGCTTAACGGGGGGGAGTTATAATTCACCCCTCCACTTT
.	TRBV27	.	TRBJ2-7	CASSLLQGAEQYF	TGTGCCAGCAGTTTATTACAGGGAGCCGAGCAGTACTTC
.	TRBV5-1	TRBD2	TRBJ2-2	CASSLMSGRATGELFF	TGCGCCAGCAGCTTGATGAGCGGGAGAGCTACCGGGGAGCTGTTTTTT
.	TRBV9	.	TRBJ1-2	CASSVATGSGGKGYTF	TGTGCCAGCAGCGTAGCTACAGGGTCGGGAGGGAAAGGCTACACCTTC
.	TRBV7-2	.	TRBJ2-7	CASSARGYEQYF	TGTGCCAGCAGCGCCCGGGGCTACGAGCAGTACTTC
.	TRBV6-6	.	TRBJ1-2	CASSYSRDVGGYGYTF	TGTGCCAGCAGTTACTCGAGGGACGTCGGGGGTTATGGCTACACCTTC
.	TRBV20-1	.	TRBJ1-6	CSASELDYWGLVGSPLHF	TGCAGTGCTAGTGAACTTGATTATTGGGGGCTGGTAGGGTCACCCCTCCACTTT
.	TRBV4-1	.	TRBJ1-4	CASSQVGGTNEKLFF	TGCGCCAGCAGCCAAGTTGGGGGGACTAATGAAAAACTGTTTTTT
few	TRBV18	.	TRBJ2-5	CASSGGNEETQYF	TGTGCCAGCTCTGGCGGGAATGAAGAGACCCAGTACTTC
.	TRBV7-2	.	TRBJ2-4	CASSLESGGWGDIQYF	TGTGCCAGCAGCTTAGAATCGGGGGGCTGGGGAGACATTCAGTACTTC
.	TRBV19	TRBD2	TRBJ2-5	CASSTPGGGEETQYF	TGTGCCAGTAGTACCCCGGGAGGGGGGGAAGAGACCCAGTACTTC
.	TRBV9	.	TRBJ1-6	CASSVAGTPISPLHF	TGTGCCAGCAGCGTAGCCGGGACACCTATCTCACCCCTCCACTTT
.	TRBV5-6	.	TRBJ1-5	CASSLRAGRNQPQHF	TGTGCCAGCAGCTTGCGGGCAGGGCGCAATCAGCCCCAGCATTTT
.	TRBV3-1/TRBV3-2	TRBD2	TRBJ2-1	CASSLRTSGDGVYNEQFF	TGTGCCAGCAGCCTTAGGACTAGCGGAGATGGGGTTTACAATGAGCAGTTCTTC
.	TRBV5-4	.	TRBJ1-1	CASSLGTQNTEAFF	TGTGCCAGCAGCTTGGGGACACAGAACACTGAAGCTTTCTTT
.	TRBV18	TRBD2	TRBJ2-5	CASSQSSGETQYF	TGTGCCAGCTCACAGTCTAGCGGAGAGACCCAGTACTTC
.	TRBV5-8	TRBD1	TRBJ1-2	CASRRTGQAYGYTF	TGTGCCAGCAGACGGACAGGGCAGGCCTATGGCTACACCTTC
once	TRBV28	TRBD1	TRBJ2-3	CASSLGRTGARMQYF	TGTGCCAGCAGTTTAGGACGGACAGGGGCCCGTATGCAGTATTTT
.	TRBV3-1/TRBV3-2	.	TRBJ1-5	CASSLGVSNQPQHF	TGTGCCAGCAGCCTCGGGGTTAGCAATCAGCCCCAGCATTTT